These 11 T cell receptor beta chains came from one sample sequenced in a study of T cell responses to AZD1222 COVID-19 vaccine. The repertoire was sequenced with immunoSEQ multiplex PCR; TCRdb's copy has only in-frame clones and lacks some. The table lists some 100,000 clones, around 90% of them singletons. This material consisted of peripheral blood, taken 28 days after the second AZD1222 dose. Receptor source: an adult who received the AZD1222 COVID-19 vaccine.

This clone showed up just once. The chain couples TRBV9 to TRBJ1-1, with unresolved D. The ends were cut back, 0 bases at V and 10 bases at J, with 16 bases in the middle. The germline V gene encodes CDR1 SGDLS and CDR2 YYNGEE. The CDR3 has 14 amino acids. Written as DNA, the CDR3 is TGTGCCAGCAGCGTAGACGAAACCCCCACCCGAGCTTTCTTT. This gives the protein CASSVDETPTRAFF.

This rearrangement joins TRBV2 to TRBJ2-1; possibly TRBD1 for D (5 bases). The CDR3 sequence is 14 residues long. Per the germline V gene, CDR1 is SNHLY and CDR2 is FYNNEI. Trimming cost V 6 bases and J 5 bases, with 14 bases left between them. CDR3: CASSLGAQNNEQFF. Here the CDR3 DNA reads TGTGCCAGCAGCTTAGGGGCCCAAAACAATGAGCAGTTCTTC.

This clone was picked up one time. Compared with germline, one end of the junction differs, possibly owing to a read error. The chain recombines TRBV28 with TRBJ1-2; 7 positions agree with TRBD1. The CDR3 is 16 residues long. The V gene's germline CDR1 is MDHEN and CDR2 SYDVKM. CDR3 residues: CASSSIRQGPNYGYIF. The CDR3, as DNA: TGTGCCAGCAGTTCCATCAGACAGGGTCCAAACTATGGCTACATCTTC.

V gene TRBV6-4 combines with J gene TRBJ1-6; TRBD1 might be the D (6 bases). V was shortened by 9 bases and J by 8 bases, with 14 bases between the two germline ends. From germline, CDR1 is MRHNA and CDR2 SNTAGT. This CDR3 is built from 13 residues. CDR3 nucleotide sequence: TGTGCCAGACGACAGGTGGGGGATTCACCCCTCCACTTT. Residues: CARRQVGDSPLHF.

V gene TRBV5-1 combines with J gene TRBJ2-1; 9 bases fit TRBD1. The CDR3 is 19 residues long. V shed 0 bases and J 6 bases; nucleotides not matched to a gene: 16. The V gene's germline CDR1 is SGHRS and CDR2 YFSETQ. The CDR3 region is CASSLDEDRGWSYGNEQFF. DNA for the CDR3: TGCGCCAGCAGCTTGGACGAAGACAGGGGGTGGTCGTATGGCAATGAGCAGTTCTTC.

This rearrangement joins TRBV5-1 to TRBJ2-1; 7 bases are shared with TRBD2. This CDR3 has 16 amino acids. Germline V gene lookup returns CDR1 SGHRS and CDR2 YFSETQ. The J segment lost 4 bases and the V segment lost 0 bases, leaving 7 bases of the junction unmatched. Written as DNA, the CDR3 is TGCGCCAGCAGCTTGGATGGTTTAGCGGGTTACAATGAGCAGTTCTTC. As protein: CASSLDGLAGYNEQFF.

This clone has only one observation. This CDR3 reads CASSWGQGKTSNQPQHF. For the CDR3, the DNA is TGCGCCAGCAGCTGGGGACAGGGAAAGACGAGCAATCAGCCCCAGCATTTT. The rearrangement links TRBV5-1 to TRBJ1-5; TRBD1 matches at 9 bases. Unmatched junction bases numbered 8, after V lost 3 bases and J lost 1 base. The CDR3 totals 17 residues. Looked up from germline, CDR1 is SGHRS and CDR2 is YFSETQ.

This chain connects TRBV2 to TRBJ2-7; 8 bases are shared with TRBD1. Germline lookup yields CDR1 SNHLY and CDR2 FYNNEI. This CDR3 is 13 amino acids long. Losses at the gene ends were 6 bases for V and 6 bases for J; bases not matched to a gene: 7. DNA of the CDR3: TGTGCCAGCAGAGACGACAGGGGTGGCGAGCAGTACTTC. It yields the protein CASRDDRGGEQYF.

The CDR3 coding sequence is TGTGCCAGCAGCCAAACCTCGGGCCCAAGCTACGAGCAGTACTTC. Translating gives CASSQTSGPSYEQYF. The gene calls are TRBV14 and TRBJ2-7; D is undetermined. V was trimmed by 2 bases and J by 3 bases, leaving 14 bases between them. CDR1 SGHDN and CDR2 FVKESK come from the germline V gene. The CDR3 loop spans 15 amino acids.

The chain links TRBV5-6 to TRBJ1-6; D gene uncertain. Deletions cut 3 bases from V and 4 bases from J, with 17 bases between. CDR3 length equals 17 residues. The V gene's germline CDR1 is SGHDT and CDR2 YYEEEE. CDR3 sequence: CASSWWTGSRYNSPLHF. The CDR3 DNA is TGTGCCAGCAGCTGGTGGACGGGTTCGAGGTATAATTCACCCCTCCACTTT.

The CDR3 DNA sequence: TGTGCCACCAGTGATCCGGGACAGAGTACCTACGAGCAGTACTTC. It yields the protein CATSDPGQSTYEQYF. The V gene is TRBV24-1, the J gene TRBJ2-7; 7 nucleotides agree with TRBD1. The CDR3 consists of 15 residues. CDR1 and CDR2 (germline): KGHDR, SFDVKD. The junction had 6 bases not matched to a gene; V was cut back by 3 bases and J by 2 bases.